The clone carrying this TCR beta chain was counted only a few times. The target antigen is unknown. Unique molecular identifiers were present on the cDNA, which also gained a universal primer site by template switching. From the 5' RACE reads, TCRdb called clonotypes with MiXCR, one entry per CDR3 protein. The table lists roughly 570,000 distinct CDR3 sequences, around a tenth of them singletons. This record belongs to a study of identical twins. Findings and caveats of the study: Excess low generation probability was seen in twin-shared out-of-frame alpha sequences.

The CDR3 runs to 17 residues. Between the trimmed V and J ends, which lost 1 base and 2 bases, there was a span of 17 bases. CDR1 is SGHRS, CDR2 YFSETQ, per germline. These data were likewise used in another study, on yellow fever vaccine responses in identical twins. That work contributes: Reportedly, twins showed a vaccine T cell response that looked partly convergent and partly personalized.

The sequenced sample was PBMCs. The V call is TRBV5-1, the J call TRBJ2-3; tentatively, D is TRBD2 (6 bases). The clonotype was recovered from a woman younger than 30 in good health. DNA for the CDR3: TGCGCCAGCAGCTTGTCACCTAGCGCTAAATCCACAGATACGCAGTATTTT. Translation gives CASSLSPSAKSTDTQYF. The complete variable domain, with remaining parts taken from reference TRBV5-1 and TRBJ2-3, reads KAGVTQTPRYLIKTRGQQVTLSCSPISGHRSVSWYQQTPGQGLQFLFEYFSETQRNKGNFPGRFSGRQFSNSRSEMNVSTLELGDSALYLCASSLSPSAKSTDTQYFGPGTRLTVL.